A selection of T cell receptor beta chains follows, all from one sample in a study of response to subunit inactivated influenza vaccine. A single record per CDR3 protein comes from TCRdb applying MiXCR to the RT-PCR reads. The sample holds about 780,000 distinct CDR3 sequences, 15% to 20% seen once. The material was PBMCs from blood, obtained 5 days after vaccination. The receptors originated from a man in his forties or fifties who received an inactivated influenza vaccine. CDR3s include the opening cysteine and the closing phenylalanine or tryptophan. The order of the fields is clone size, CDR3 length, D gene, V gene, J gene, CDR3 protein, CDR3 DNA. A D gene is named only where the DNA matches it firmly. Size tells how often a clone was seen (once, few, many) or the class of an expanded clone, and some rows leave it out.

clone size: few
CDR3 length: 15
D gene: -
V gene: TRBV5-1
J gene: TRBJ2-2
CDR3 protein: CASSPGQSNTGELFF
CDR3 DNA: TGCGCCAGCAGCCCCGGACAGAGTAACACCGGGGAGCTGTTTTTT

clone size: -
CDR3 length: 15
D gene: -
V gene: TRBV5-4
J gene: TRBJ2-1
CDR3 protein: CASSLGSVAYNEQFF
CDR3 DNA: TGTGCCAGCAGCTTGGGGAGCGTCGCCTACAATGAGCAGTTCTTC

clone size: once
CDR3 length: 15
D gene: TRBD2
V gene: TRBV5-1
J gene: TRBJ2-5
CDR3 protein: CASSSALAGEETQYF
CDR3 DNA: TGCGCCAGCAGCTCCGCACTAGCGGGGGAAGAGACCCAGTACTTC

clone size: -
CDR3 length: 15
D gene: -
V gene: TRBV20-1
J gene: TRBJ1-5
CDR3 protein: CSAILQPSSNQPQHF
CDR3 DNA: TGCAGTGCTATATTACAGCCTTCAAGCAATCAGCCCCAGCATTTT

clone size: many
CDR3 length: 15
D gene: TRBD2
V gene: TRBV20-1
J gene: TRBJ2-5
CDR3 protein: CSARLAGGSSETQYF
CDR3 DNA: TGCAGTGCGAGACTAGCGGGGGGCAGCAGTGAGACCCAGTACTTC

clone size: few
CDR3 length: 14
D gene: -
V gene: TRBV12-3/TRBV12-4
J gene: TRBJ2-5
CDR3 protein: CASSLAGRKDTQYF
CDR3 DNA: TGTGCCAGCAGTTTAGCGGGCAGGAAAGATACCCAGTACTTC

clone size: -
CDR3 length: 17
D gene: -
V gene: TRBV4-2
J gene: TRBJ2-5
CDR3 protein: CASSQDRSGAWGETQYF
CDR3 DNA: TGTGCCAGCAGCCAAGATCGAAGTGGGGCTTGGGGGGAGACCCAGTACTTC

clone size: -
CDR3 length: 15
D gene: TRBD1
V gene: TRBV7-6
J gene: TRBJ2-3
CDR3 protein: CASSYTTGLYDTQYF
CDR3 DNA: TGTGCCAGCAGCTACACGACAGGGTTGTATGATACGCAGTATTTT

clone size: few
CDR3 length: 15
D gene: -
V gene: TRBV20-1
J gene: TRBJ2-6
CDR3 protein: CSADGTGSGANVLTF
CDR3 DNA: TGCAGTGCGGACGGAACAGGGTCTGGGGCCAACGTCCTGACTTTC

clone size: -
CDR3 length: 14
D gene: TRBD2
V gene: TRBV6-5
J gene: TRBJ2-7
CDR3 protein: CASSWGSGALEQYF
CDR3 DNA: TGTGCCAGCAGTTGGGGGAGCGGGGCTCTGGAGCAGTACTTC

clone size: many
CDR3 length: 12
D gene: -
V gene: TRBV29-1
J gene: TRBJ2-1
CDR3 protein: CSVEQSYNEQFF
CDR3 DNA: TGCAGCGTTGAACAGTCCTACAATGAGCAGTTCTTC

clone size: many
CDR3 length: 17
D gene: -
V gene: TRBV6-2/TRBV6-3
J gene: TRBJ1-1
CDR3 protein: CASSLPGRRTGNTEAFF
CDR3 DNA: TGTGCCAGCAGTCTTCCTGGTAGAAGGACGGGGAACACTGAAGCTTTCTTT

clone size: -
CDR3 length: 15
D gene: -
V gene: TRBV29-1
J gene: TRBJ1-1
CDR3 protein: CSVEPRQTLNTEAFF
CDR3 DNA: TGCAGCGTTGAGCCCAGACAGACCCTGAACACTGAAGCTTTCTTT

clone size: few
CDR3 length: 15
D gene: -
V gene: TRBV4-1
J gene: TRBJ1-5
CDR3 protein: CASSSAPLGVQPQHF
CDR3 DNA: TGCGCCAGCAGCTCTGCCCCGTTGGGGGTTCAGCCCCAGCATTTT

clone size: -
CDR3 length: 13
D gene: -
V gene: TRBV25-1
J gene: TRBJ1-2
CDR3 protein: CATVTDGEDGYTF
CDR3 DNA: TGTGCCACCGTCACGGACGGAGAGGACGGCTACACCTTC

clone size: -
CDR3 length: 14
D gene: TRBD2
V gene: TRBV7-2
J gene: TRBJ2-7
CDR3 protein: CASSLGWRGYEQYF
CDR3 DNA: TGTGCCAGCAGCTTAGGGTGGCGGGGGTACGAGCAGTACTTC

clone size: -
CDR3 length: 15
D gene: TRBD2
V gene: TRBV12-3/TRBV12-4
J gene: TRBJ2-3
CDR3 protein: CASRPSGGTTDTQYF
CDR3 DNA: TGTGCCAGCAGACCTTCCGGGGGGACCACAGATACGCAGTATTTT

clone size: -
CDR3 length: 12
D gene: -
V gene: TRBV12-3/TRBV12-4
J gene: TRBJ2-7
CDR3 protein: CASSSPFYEQYF
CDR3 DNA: TGTGCCAGCAGTTCCCCCTTCTACGAGCAGTACTTC

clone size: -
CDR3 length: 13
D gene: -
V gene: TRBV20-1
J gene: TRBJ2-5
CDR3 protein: CSASPVLLETQYF
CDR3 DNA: TGCAGTGCTTCCCCCGTCCTACTAGAGACCCAGTACTTC

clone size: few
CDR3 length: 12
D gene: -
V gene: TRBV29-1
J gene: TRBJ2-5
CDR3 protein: CSVDPHGETQYF
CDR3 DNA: TGCAGCGTTGACCCCCACGGGGAGACCCAGTACTTC

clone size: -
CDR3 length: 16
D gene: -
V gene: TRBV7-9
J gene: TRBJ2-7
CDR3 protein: CASSSTTTDLPHEQYF
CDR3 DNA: TGTGCCAGCAGCTCCACAACGACAGATCTCCCACACGAGCAGTACTTC

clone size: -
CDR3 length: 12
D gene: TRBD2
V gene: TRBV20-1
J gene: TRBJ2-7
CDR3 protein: CSATSGRGEQYF
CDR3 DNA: TGCAGTGCTACTAGCGGGAGGGGCGAGCAGTACTTC

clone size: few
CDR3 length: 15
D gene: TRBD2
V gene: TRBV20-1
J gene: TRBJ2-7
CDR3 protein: CSASDLGGSTYEQYF
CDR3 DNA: TGCAGTGCTAGCGACTTGGGCGGGAGTACGTACGAGCAGTACTTC

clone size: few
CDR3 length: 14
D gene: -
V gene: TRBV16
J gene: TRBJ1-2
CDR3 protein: CASSPRTDSYGYTF
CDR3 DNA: TGTGCCAGCAGCCCAAGGACAGACTCCTATGGCTACACCTTC

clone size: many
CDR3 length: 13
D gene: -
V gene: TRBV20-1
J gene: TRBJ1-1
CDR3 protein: CSALRQINTEAFF
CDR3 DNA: TGCAGTGCTCTACGACAGATCAACACTGAAGCTTTCTTT

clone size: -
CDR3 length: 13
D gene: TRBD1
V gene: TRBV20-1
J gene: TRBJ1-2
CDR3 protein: CSARPGQGNGYTF
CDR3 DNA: TGCAGTGCTAGACCGGGACAGGGAAATGGCTACACCTTC

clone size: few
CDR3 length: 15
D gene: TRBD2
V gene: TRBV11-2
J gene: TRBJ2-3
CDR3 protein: CASSTSGRAADTQYF
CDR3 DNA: TGTGCCAGCAGCACAAGCGGGAGGGCGGCAGATACGCAGTATTTT

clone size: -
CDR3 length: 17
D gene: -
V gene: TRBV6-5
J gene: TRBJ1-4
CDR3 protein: CASSYNPHWATNEKLFF
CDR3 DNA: TGTGCCAGCAGCTACAACCCCCATTGGGCAACTAATGAAAAACTGTTTTTT

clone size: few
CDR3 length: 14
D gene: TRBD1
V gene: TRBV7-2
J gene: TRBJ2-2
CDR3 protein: CASTINRGAGELFF
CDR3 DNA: TGTGCCAGCACCATTAACAGGGGTGCAGGGGAGCTGTTTTTT

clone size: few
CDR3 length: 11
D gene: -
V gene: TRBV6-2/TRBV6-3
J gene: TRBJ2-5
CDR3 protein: CASMGSRTQYF
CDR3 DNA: TGTGCCAGCATGGGGTCCCGGACCCAGTACTTC

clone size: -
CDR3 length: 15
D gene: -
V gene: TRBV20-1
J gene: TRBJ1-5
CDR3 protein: CSASALVGSNQPQHF
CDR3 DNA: TGCAGTGCTAGTGCGTTGGTAGGGAGCAATCAGCCCCAGCATTTT

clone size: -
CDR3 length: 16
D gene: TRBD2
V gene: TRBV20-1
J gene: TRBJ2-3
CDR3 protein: CSARGRPSGSTDTQYF
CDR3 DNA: TGCAGTGCTAGAGGTCGGCCTAGCGGGAGCACAGATACGCAGTATTTT

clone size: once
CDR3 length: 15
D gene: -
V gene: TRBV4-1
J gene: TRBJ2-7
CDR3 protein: CASSQVVRMRYEQYF
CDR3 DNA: TGCGCCAGCAGCCAAGTAGTTAGGATGCGCTACGAGCAGTACTTC

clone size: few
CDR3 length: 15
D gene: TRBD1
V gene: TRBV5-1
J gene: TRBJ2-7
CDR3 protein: CASSLTGTGGYEQYF
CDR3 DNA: TGCGCCAGCAGCTTGACCGGGACAGGGGGCTACGAGCAGTACTTC

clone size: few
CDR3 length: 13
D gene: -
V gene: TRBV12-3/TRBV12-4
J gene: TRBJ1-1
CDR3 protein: CASIRGGDTEAFF
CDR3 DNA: TGTGCCAGCATTAGAGGGGGTGACACTGAAGCTTTCTTT

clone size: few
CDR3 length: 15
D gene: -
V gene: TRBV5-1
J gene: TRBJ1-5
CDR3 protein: CASSSSGDSNQPQHF
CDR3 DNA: TGCGCCAGCAGCTCATCAGGAGATAGCAATCAGCCCCAGCATTTT

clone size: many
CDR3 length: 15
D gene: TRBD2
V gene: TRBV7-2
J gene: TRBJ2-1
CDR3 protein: CASSREVASYNEQFF
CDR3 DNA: TGTGCCAGCAGTCGGGAGGTTGCCTCCTACAATGAGCAGTTCTTC

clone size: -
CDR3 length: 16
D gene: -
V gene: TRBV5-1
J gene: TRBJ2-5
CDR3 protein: CASSSGSYPREETQYF
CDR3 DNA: TGCGCCAGCAGCTCAGGTAGCTACCCGCGCGAAGAGACCCAGTACTTC